Reported below is one T cell receptor (beta chain). Its antigen is undetermined. TCRdb keeps only in-frame clones here, not all; method: immunoSEQ multiplex PCR. The data contain roughly 110,000 clones, 88% of them seen just once; the ten biggest clones take up about 1.8%. The sample belongs to a study of cytomegalovirus exposure and HLA in healthy donors. Turning to the study itself: The approximately 120 validation repertoires used the same platform as the 500 to 700 first-cohort repertoires, a later analysis reported. Notes on the study in general: Overall, 164 TCR beta chains were annotated as cytomegalovirus-associated. In vitro experiments confirmed that three CMV-associated chains were specific for CMV antigens. First-cohort TCR clusters tended to co-occur in the 130 or so validation repertoires, a later analysis found.

The V and J ends lost 3 bases and 5 bases respectively, with 13 bases between them. The length of the CDR3 is 14 residues. Germline-derived CDR1 and CDR2 are LNHDA and SQIVND (reference sequence). The sample was PBMCs. The gene calls are TRBV19 and TRBJ1-2; D unresolved. This receptor was obtained from a woman aged 18-29 years in good health and CMV-seropositive. CDR3 in amino acids: CASSIEATLYGYTF. CDR3 nucleotide sequence: TGTGCCAGTAGTATCGAAGCGACCCTATATGGCTACACCTTC.